A single sample is the source of the 28 T cell receptor beta chains below, sequenced in a study of cytomegalovirus exposure and HLA in healthy donors (dated by TCRdb to about 2017). The library was produced with the immunoSEQ multiplex PCR assay. For the multiplex PCR, a mixture combining 60 forward primers for TCR Vbeta segments and 13 reverse primers for TCR Jbeta segments was used. The clones in this table, taken by TCRdb from immuneACCESS, are in-frame only. Not every clone is retained; where verified, under half of the shortfall comes from an unresolved V gene, and the cause of the rest is unknown. This sample is represented by 45,000 to 60,000 clones; 65% to 80% of them were singletons. The top ten clones comprise over 8% of the sample. Sequenced material: PBMCs. These receptors were obtained from a woman between 50 and 59 years old in good health and CMV-seronegative.

This clone was recorded once. This chain uses TRBV30 with TRBJ2-7, with TRBD1 as a possible D gene (6 bases). V gave up 5 bases and J gave up 5 bases, with 13 bases separating them. The CDR3 runs to 12 residues. The germline V gene encodes CDR1 GTSNPN and CDR2 SVGIG (reference sequence). Written as DNA, the CDR3 is TGTGCCTGGTACAGGGTTCGGGACGAGCAGTACTTC. Encoded protein: CAWYRVRDEQYF. Using reference TRBV30 and TRBJ2-7 for the parts outside the CDR3, the full variable domain is SQTIHQWPATLVQPVGSPLSLECTVEGTSNPNLYWYRQAAGRGLQLLFYSVGIGQISSEVPQNLSASRPQDRQFILSSKKLLLSDSGFYLCAWYRVRDEQYFGPGTRLTVT.

V gene TRBV29-1 combines with J gene TRBJ2-3; 7 bases align to TRBD1. The ends lost 7 bases at V and 2 bases at J; junction bases unmatched: 6. Germline values: CDR1 SQVTM, CDR2 ANQGSEA. CDR3 length: 13 amino acids. This chain's CDR3 is CSGGTENTDTQYF. The CDR3, as DNA: TGCAGCGGTGGGACAGAAAACACAGATACGCAGTATTTT.

In this sample, this clone turned up once. J is TRBJ1-2 and V is TRBV4-3; D may be TRBD1 (6 bases). The CDR3 covers 15 residues. The V gene lost 0 bases and the J gene lost 8 bases, with 16 bases spanning the gap. In germline, CDR1 is LGHNA, CDR2 YSLEER. The CDR3 DNA reads as TGCGCCAGCAGCCAAGATCGGTCCAGGGGCCGGGGCTACACCTTC. Its protein product is CASSQDRSRGRGYTF.

The V call is TRBV19, the J call TRBJ2-3, with TRBD2 matching over 9 bases. V shed 5 bases, J shed 1 base, and the junction held 4 bases outside the gene matches. This CDR3 is 15 amino acids long. Germline lookup yields CDR1 LNHDA and CDR2 SQIVND (reference sequence). As DNA, the CDR3 is TGTGCCAGTAGTCCGATAGCGGGGGGCACAGATACGCAGTATTTT. It is translated as CASSPIAGGTDTQYF.

This rearrangement joins TRBV5-6 to TRBJ2-1; TRBD1 matches at 8 bases. Germline V gene sequence: CDR1 SGHDT, CDR2 YYEEEE. Trimming removed 4 bases from V and 6 bases from J; junction bases left unmatched: 18. The CDR3 sequence is 18 residues long. The CDR3 DNA reads TGTGCCAGCAGCGCATTTTTGCGGACAGGGACCACCCGCAATGAGCAGTTCTTC. It translates to CASSAFLRTGTTRNEQFF.

The CDR3 DNA is TGTGCCAGCAGCGGAAGGGGAGGGGGAGGGTCTGGAAACACCATATATTTT. Protein sequence: CASSGRGGGGSGNTIYF. The chain joins TRBV9 to TRBJ1-3; D is possibly TRBD1 (6 bases). This CDR3 is built from 17 residues. V lost 3 bases and J 1 base, leaving 17 bases between the germline ends. Germline V gives CDR1 SGDLS, CDR2 YYNGEE.

This clone was recorded only once. The chain employs TRBV10-1 and TRBJ2-7, with D possibly being TRBD1 (7 bases). Deletions cut 2 bases from V and 6 bases from J, with 11 bases between. The CDR3 is 13 amino acids. Germline V gene sequence: CDR1 WNHNN, CDR2 SYGVQD (reference sequence). The CDR3 spells CASSERQGGEQYF. CDR3 coding DNA: TGCGCCAGCAGTGAGAGACAGGGAGGCGAGCAGTACTTC.

This chain's CDR3 is CASTGGLQETQYF. As DNA, the CDR3 is TGTGCCAGCACGGGGGGCCTCCAAGAGACCCAGTACTTC. This chain uses TRBV28 with TRBJ2-5, with TRBD2 as a possible D gene (7 bases). The germline V gene encodes CDR1 MDHEN and CDR2 SYDVKM. Between the trimmed V and J ends, which lost 7 bases and 1 base, there was a span of 10 bases. This CDR3 has 13 residues.

This clone was detected once. The rearrangement uses TRBV5-5 and TRBJ1-1; D is unclear. The CDR3 loop spans 12 amino acids. Per germline, CDR1 SGHKS and CDR2 YYEKEE (reference sequence). The V end was cut by 2 bases, the J end by 4 bases, with 6 bases between. CDR3 protein: CASSFRATEAFF. The CDR3 nucleotides read TGTGCCAGCAGCTTCCGAGCCACTGAAGCTTTCTTT.

This chain links TRBV5-1 with TRBJ1-1, with D tentatively TRBD1 (5 bases). CDR1 is SGHRS, CDR2 YFSETQ, per germline. V was clipped by 8 bases and J by 2 bases, with 13 bases between them. CDR3 size: 13 residues. CDR3 loop: CASNTGSNTEAFF. In nucleotides, the CDR3 is TGCGCCAGTAATACAGGATCCAACACTGAAGCTTTCTTT.

The chain links TRBV18 to TRBJ2-1; 10 bases map to TRBD1. J lost 5 bases, V lost 2 bases, and 6 bases had no gene match. Germline CDR1 and CDR2: KGHSH and LQKENI. This CDR3 spans 16 amino acids. The CDR3 DNA is TGTGCCAGCTCACCATTCGACAGGGGGCTCGACAATGAGCAGTTCTTC. Amino acids: CASSPFDRGLDNEQFF.

V gene TRBV5-1 combines with J gene TRBJ2-7, with D unresolved. The CDR3 runs 13 residues. V lost 0 bases and J 3 bases, leaving 7 bases between the germline ends. Germline CDR1 reads SGHRS; CDR2 reads YFSETQ. The CDR3, as DNA: TGCGCCAGCAGCTTGGGGGCAGGCTACGAGCAGTACTTC. It yields the protein CASSLGAGYEQYF.

CDR3 in DNA: TGTGCCAGCAGTGCAAGCTGGGATACGCAGTATTTT. The encoded protein is CASSASWDTQYF. The V and J genes are TRBV2 and TRBJ2-3; the D is unclear. This CDR3 contains 12 residues. From germline, CDR1 is SNHLY and CDR2 FYNNEI. Deletions cut 4 bases from V and 6 bases from J, with 8 bases between.

The rearrangement links TRBV28 to TRBJ2-5, with D maybe TRBD2 (7 bases). Germline CDR1 reads MDHEN; CDR2 reads SYDVKM. The CDR3 covers 13 residues. The CDR3 sequence: CATQPGGKETQYF. The CDR3 DNA follows: TGTGCGACCCAGCCGGGGGGCAAAGAGACCCAGTACTTC. The entire variable domain, with the rest obtained from reference TRBV28 and TRBJ2-5, is as follows: DVKVTQSSRYLVKRTGEKVFLECVQDMDHENMFWYRQDPGLGLRLIYFSYDVKMKEKGDIPEGYSVSREKKERFSLILESASTNQTSMYLCATQPGGKETQYFGPGTRLLVL.

J is TRBJ1-3 and V is TRBV19; a weak D match, TRBD1 (5 bases). The CDR3 extends over 14 amino acids. CDR1 and CDR2 from the germline V gene are LNHDA and SQIVND (reference sequence). Deletions cut 10 bases from V and 0 bases from J, with 13 bases between. DNA for the CDR3: TGTGCCACTCTGGACACAAACTCTGGAAACACCATATATTTT. The encoded protein is CATLDTNSGNTIYF.

With regard to this clone: The same CDR3 arises from other DNA sequences in this sample as well. V gene TRBV6-1 combines with J gene TRBJ1-5; maybe TRBD1 (5 bases). V was pared by 7 bases and J by 1 base, with 14 bases between. CDR3 size: 15 residues. The V gene's germline CDR1 is MNHNS and CDR2 SASEGT. The CDR3, as DNA: TGTGCCAGCATCAGGGAACAGACGAGCAATCAGCCCCAGCATTTT. Protein: CASIREQTSNQPQHF.

This clone turned up a few times. The CDR3 loop is CAWSGGQARKQYF. CDR3 sequence (DNA): TGTGCCTGGAGTGGGGGCCAGGCGAGGAAGCAGTACTTC. The V gene is TRBV30, the J gene TRBJ2-7; D may be TRBD1 (5 bases). There are 13 residues in the CDR3. Germline values: CDR1 GTSNPN, CDR2 SVGIG (reference sequence). Deletions cut 1 base from V and 8 bases from J, with 15 bases between.

With regard to this clone: Given the absence of the conserved phenylalanine or tryptophan at the CDR3 end, a read error is likely. The chain uses TRBV30 and TRBJ2-2; 8 nucleotides line up with TRBD2. Germline assignment: CDR1 GTSNPN and CDR2 SVGIG (reference sequence). CDR3 length equals 16 residues. Trimming took 0 bases from V and 6 from J; bases not matched to a gene: 9. CDR3 protein: CAWSVKGLGEAGELFV. The DNA for the CDR3 is TGTGCCTGGAGTGTCAAGGGACTAGGGGAAGCCGGGGAGCTGTTTGTT.

The chain employs TRBV15 and TRBJ1-5; 9 bases are shared with TRBD1. The V segment lost 2 bases and the J segment 2 bases; nucleotides outside the gene matches: 16. In germline, CDR1 is LNHNV, CDR2 YYDKDF (reference sequence). This CDR3 contains 20 residues. The CDR3 nucleotides read TGTGCCACCAGCAGATCCTGGGGACAGGGAACCGGGGGCGGCAATCAGCCCCAGCATTTT. Encoded protein: CATSRSWGQGTGGGNQPQHF.

This clone was seen a few times. The CDR3 reads CASSQESGAGYEQFF. CDR3 DNA: TGCGCCAGCAGCCAAGAGTCTGGAGCGGGGTATGAGCAGTTCTTC. The genes are TRBV4-3 and TRBJ2-1; 7 bases agree with TRBD2. The V segment lost 0 bases and the J segment 8 bases; nucleotides outside the gene matches: 7. The germline V gene encodes CDR1 LGHNA and CDR2 YSLEER. CDR3 size: 15 residues.

In this sample, this clone turned up a few times. V is TRBV6-6 and J is TRBJ1-6, with D possibly TRBD1 on 6 matching bases. Trimming removed 8 bases from V and 5 bases from J, with 16 bases in between. The CDR3 runs to 15 residues. CDR1 is MNHNY, CDR2 SVGAGI, per germline (reference sequence). The CDR3 spells CASDGTQGNNSPLHF. CDR3 coding DNA: TGTGCCAGCGATGGGACACAAGGGAATAATTCACCCCTCCACTTT.

V and J are TRBV7-2 and TRBJ2-7; D may be TRBD2 (6 bases). V lost 1 base to trimming and J lost 0 bases, with 7 bases between them. Germline V CDR1 and CDR2: SGHTA, FQGNSA. This CDR3 comprises 14 residues. CDR3: CASSLGGTSYEQYF. The CDR3 DNA sequence: TGTGCCAGCAGCTTAGGCGGGACCTCCTACGAGCAGTACTTC. The full variable domain, completed using reference TRBV7-2 and TRBJ2-7, is GAGVSQSPSNKVTEKGKDVELRCDPISGHTALYWYRQSLGQGLEFLIYFQGNSAPDKSGLPSDRFSAERTGGSVSTLTIQRTQQEDSAVYLCASSLGGTSYEQYFGPGTRLTVT.

This clone was seen a handful of times. The chain employs TRBV7-3 and TRBJ2-2, with TRBD1 matching over 7 bases. With 3 bases clipped from V and 6 bases from J, the junction kept 1 base outside the gene matches. CDR3 size: 13 residues. Germline-derived CDR1 and CDR2 are SGHTA and FQGTGA. The CDR3 protein is CASSFGTAGELFF. CDR3 sequence (DNA): TGTGCCAGCAGCTTCGGGACAGCCGGGGAGCTGTTTTTT.

This clone occurred a few times. This rearrangement joins TRBV7-9 to TRBJ1-2; possible D gene TRBD1, 5 bases. Germline loops: CDR1 SEHNR, CDR2 FQNEAQ (reference sequence). The CDR3 is 17 amino acids. With 1 base removed from V and 0 bases from J, the gap between germline ends came to 15 bases. The CDR3 is CASSLESAGMTNYGYTF. As DNA, the CDR3 is TGTGCCAGCAGCTTAGAATCTGCAGGGATGACTAACTATGGCTACACCTTC.

This clone was picked up one time. This rearrangement joins TRBV7-2 to TRBJ2-3, with D uncertain. Trimming cost V 4 bases and J 4 bases, with 6 bases left between them. Germline V lookup: CDR1 SGHTA, CDR2 FQGNSA. This CDR3 region has 12 residues. The CDR3 sequence: CASSSYADTQYF. CDR3 nucleotide sequence: TGTGCCAGCAGCTCCTACGCAGATACGCAGTATTTT.

A single count supports this clone. V is TRBV28 and J is TRBJ1-2, with 8 bases identical to TRBD1. This CDR3 is built from 14 residues. The V segment lost 5 bases and the J segment 7 bases; nucleotides outside the gene matches: 9. Germline assignment: CDR1 MDHEN and CDR2 SYDVKM. DNA for the CDR3: TGTGCCAGCAGTGGACCTGACAGGGGCGGTGGCTACACCTTC. Encoded protein: CASSGPDRGGGYTF.

Only one count was recorded for this clone. The rearrangement joins TRBV28 to TRBJ2-2; D ambiguous. This CDR3 contains 14 residues. Deletions cut 4 bases from V and 4 bases from J, with 10 bases between. Germline-derived CDR1 and CDR2 are MDHEN and SYDVKM. The CDR3 region is CASSSEARTGELFF. The CDR3 DNA reads TGTGCCAGCAGTTCAGAGGCGCGCACCGGGGAGCTGTTTTTT.

J is TRBJ2-1 and V is TRBV6-9, with D perhaps matching TRBD2 (6 bases). This CDR3 is built from 18 residues. Germline assignment: CDR1 MNHGY and CDR2 SVAAGI. Between the trimmed V and J ends, which lost 3 bases and 0 bases, there was a span of 18 bases. The CDR3 spells CASSYLPLSGSSYNEQFF. Written as DNA, the CDR3 is TGTGCCAGCAGTTACCTTCCCCTTAGCGGAAGCTCCTACAATGAGCAGTTCTTC.